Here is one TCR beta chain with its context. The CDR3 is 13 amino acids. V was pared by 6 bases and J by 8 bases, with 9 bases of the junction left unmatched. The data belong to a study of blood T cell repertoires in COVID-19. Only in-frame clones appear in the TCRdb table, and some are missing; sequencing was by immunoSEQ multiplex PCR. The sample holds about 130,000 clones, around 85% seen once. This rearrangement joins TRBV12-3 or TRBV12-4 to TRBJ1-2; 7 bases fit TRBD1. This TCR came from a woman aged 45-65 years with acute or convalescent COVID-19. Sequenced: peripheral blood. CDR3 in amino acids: CASSQRTGEGYTF. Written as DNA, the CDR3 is TGTGCCAGCAGCCAAAGAACAGGGGAAGGCTACACCTTC.